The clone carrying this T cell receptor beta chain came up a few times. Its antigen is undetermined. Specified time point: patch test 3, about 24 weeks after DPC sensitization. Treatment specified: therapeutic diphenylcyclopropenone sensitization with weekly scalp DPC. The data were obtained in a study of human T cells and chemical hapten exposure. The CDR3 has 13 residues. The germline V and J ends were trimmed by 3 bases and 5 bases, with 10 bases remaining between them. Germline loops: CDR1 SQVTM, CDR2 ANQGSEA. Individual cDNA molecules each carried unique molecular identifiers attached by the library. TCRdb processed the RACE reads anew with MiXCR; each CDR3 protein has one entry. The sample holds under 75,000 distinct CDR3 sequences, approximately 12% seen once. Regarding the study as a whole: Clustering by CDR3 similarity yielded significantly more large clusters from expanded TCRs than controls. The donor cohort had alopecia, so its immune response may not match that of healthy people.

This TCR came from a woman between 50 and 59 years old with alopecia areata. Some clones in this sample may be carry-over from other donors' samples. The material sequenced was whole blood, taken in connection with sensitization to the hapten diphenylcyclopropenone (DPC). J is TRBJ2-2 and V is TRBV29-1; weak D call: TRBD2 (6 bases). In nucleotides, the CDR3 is TGCAGCGTTGATCGGGGGTCGACCGGGGAGCTGTTTTTT. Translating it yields CSVDRGSTGELFF.